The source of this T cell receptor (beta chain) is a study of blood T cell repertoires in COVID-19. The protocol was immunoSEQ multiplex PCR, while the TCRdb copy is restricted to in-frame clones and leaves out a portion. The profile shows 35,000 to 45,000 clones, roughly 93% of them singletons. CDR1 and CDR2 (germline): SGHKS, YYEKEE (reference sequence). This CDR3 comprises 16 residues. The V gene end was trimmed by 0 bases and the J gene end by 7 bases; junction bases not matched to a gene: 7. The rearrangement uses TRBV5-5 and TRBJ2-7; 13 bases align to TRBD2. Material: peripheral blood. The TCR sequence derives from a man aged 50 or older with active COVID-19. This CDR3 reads CASSLELAGGFREQYF. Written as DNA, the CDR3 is TGTGCCAGCAGCTTGGAACTAGCGGGAGGGTTTAGAGAGCAGTACTTC.